The table lists the clone carrying this TCR beta chain with a few counts. The data originate from a study of T cells in localized non-small cell lung cancer. TCRdb keeps only in-frame clones here, not all; method: immunoSEQ multiplex PCR. The table has tens of thousands of clones, about 83% seen once. The CDR3 runs 15 residues. V was trimmed by 2 bases and J by 0 bases, leaving 10 bases between them. Germline-derived CDR1 and CDR2 are SGHDT and YYEEEE. Here the sequenced sample was peripheral blood, taken before any cancer treatment. This rearrangement joins TRBV5-6 to TRBJ2-3; weak D call: TRBD2 (6 bases). This TCR was recovered from a female donor older than 55 with stage I lung adenocarcinoma. The chain's CDR3 is CASSFRGTSTDTQYF. The CDR3, as DNA: TGTGCCAGCAGCTTTAGAGGGACTAGCACAGATACGCAGTATTTT.